Sequencing of this T cell receptor (beta chain) was carried out in a study of tumor and adjacent non-tumor tissue in lung cancer. For the study at large: Patients were aged about 31 to 76, about ten men and about five women, stage I to III. Around 4 million productive TCRbeta reads were obtained per sample on average. Overall study findings and caveats: Compared with tumor, normal lung showed significantly lower TCR diversity. Top 100 clones took a larger repertoire share in normal lung.

As to this clonotype: The antigen is not known.

Three rounds of nested PCR, following a modified ARM-PCR protocol, produced the TCRbeta library. TCRdb reanalysed the multiplex PCR reads using MiXCR and keeps one entry per CDR3 protein. The sample lists roughly 150,000 distinct CDR3 sequences, approximately 72% occurring once. The CDR3 length is 14 residues. Germline V gene sequence: CDR1 SQVTM, CDR2 ANQGSEA. V shed 7 bases, J shed 5 bases, and the junction held 12 bases outside the gene matches. No cell sorting was done before RNA was extracted from the tissue. Sequencing input: lung tumor tissue. This clonotype was sampled from a man between 60 and 75 years old with small cell lung cancer. This sequence joins TRBV29-1 and TRBJ2-5; 8 nucleotides line up with TRBD2. Here the CDR3 reads CSAGTSGRGETQYF. The DNA of the CDR3 is TGCAGCGCCGGGACTAGTGGGAGGGGGGAGACCCAGTACTTC.